The 2 T cell receptor beta chains given below trace back to one sample, sequenced in a study of T cell responses to AZD1222 COVID-19 vaccine. The repertoire was sequenced with immunoSEQ multiplex PCR; TCRdb's copy has only in-frame clones and lacks some. This sample has more than 110,000 clones; approximately 90% occur once, and the top ten carry about 3.4%. The sequenced sample was peripheral blood, obtained 28 days after the second AZD1222 dose. These receptors all stem from an adult who received the AZD1222 COVID-19 vaccine.

The CDR3 sequence: CASSEGLAGWNNEQFF. The CDR3 DNA sequence: TGTGCCAGCAGCGAGGGGCTTGCGGGATGGAACAATGAGCAGTTCTTC. The chain carries TRBV9 and TRBJ2-1, with a weak D call TRBD2 (6 bases). The CDR3 covers 16 residues. Trimming shortened V by 3 bases and J by 5 bases, and 18 bases separated the two germline ends. From germline, CDR1 is SGDLS and CDR2 YYNGEE.

V gene TRBV9 combines with J gene TRBJ1-3, with D unresolved. Germline loops: CDR1 SGDLS, CDR2 YYNGEE. The V end was cut by 0 bases, the J end by 0 bases, with 7 bases between. The CDR3 spans 15 residues. CDR3 nucleotide sequence: TGTGCCAGCAGCGTAGAGGGTGCCTCTGGAAACACCATATATTTT. It codes for CASSVEGASGNTIYF.